The source of this TCR beta chain is a study of OX40 agonist ivuxolimab in advanced cancers. Study background: Earlier anti-PD-1, anti-PD-L1 or anti-CTLA-4 therapy was permitted; 30% to 50% had received some.

Germline V gene data show CDR1 as MNHEY and CDR2 as SVGAGI. This CDR3 is built from 16 residues. Trimming at V came to 0 bases and at J to 4 bases, leaving 1 base not matched to a gene. On this clone itself: Its matching antigen is unknown.

General observations from the study: Certain nonresponders likewise exhibited a low normalized T-cell clonal expansion. Averaging showed that CD8+ T cells had more expanded clones than CD4+ did.

The table came from immunoSEQ multiplex PCR; TCRdb's copy has only in-frame clones and leaves some out. Of approximately 92,000 clones listed, 84% were seen once; the top ten hold around 5.9%. Samples of blood were obtained at baseline, on cycle 4 day 1, and on cycle 7 day 1. Material: CD4+ or CD8+ T cells sorted from blood, obtained in a trial of the OX40 agonist ivuxolimab. V usage is TRBV6-5 and J usage is TRBJ1-3, with TRBD1 matching 12 bases. The receptor comes from an adult with an advanced solid tumor such as melanoma, head and neck, liver or kidney cancer. The DNA of the CDR3 is TGTGCCAGCAGTTACTCGGGACAGGGGGCGGGAAACACCATATATTTT. Translated: CASSYSGQGAGNTIYF.